The 23 T cell receptor beta chains below were found in one sample sequenced in a study of neoadjuvant anti-PD-1 for oral cavity cancer. Time point of the sample: after neoadjuvant nivolumab, at surgical resection. Measured with immunoSEQ multiplex PCR; TCRdb has only the in-frame clones, and not every one. The table lists some 40,000 clones, 35% to 45% of them singletons. The sample was tumor tissue, taken after nivolumab (anti-PD-1) treatment. The receptors stem from a person between 40 and 85 years old with oral cavity squamous cell carcinoma.

Only one count was recorded for this clone. V usage is TRBV10-3 and J usage is TRBJ1-1; possible D gene TRBD1, 5 bases. V was pared by 2 bases and J by 0 bases, with 7 bases between. The CDR3 is 14 residues long. CDR1 is ENHRY and CDR2 is SYGVKD in the germline V gene. The CDR3 DNA follows: TGTGCCATCAGTGAGGACAGTTTGAACACTGAAGCTTTCTTT. Translating gives CAISEDSLNTEAFF.

This sequence joins TRBV10-3 and TRBJ2-5, with 8 nucleotides matching TRBD2. CDR1 and CDR2 (germline): ENHRY, SYGVKD. This CDR3 is built from 14 residues. Trimming removed 7 bases from V and 5 bases from J; junction bases left unmatched: 9. The CDR3 nucleotides read TGTGCCATCAACCGAGCGGGGGCCGAGGAGACCCAGTACTTC. It is translated as CAINRAGAEETQYF.

The count of this clone is one. The chain carries TRBV9 and TRBJ2-7; D might be TRBD2 (5 bases). Between the trimmed V and J ends, which lost 4 bases and 6 bases, there was a span of 11 bases. This CDR3 region has 12 residues. Germline lookup yields CDR1 SGDLS and CDR2 YYNGEE. CDR3 region: CASSPTGTEQYF. In DNA form, the CDR3 reads TGTGCCAGCAGCCCGACGGGAACCGAGCAGTACTTC. Complete variable domain (other parts from reference TRBV9 and TRBJ2-7): DSGVTQTPKHLITATGQRVTLRCSPRSGDLSVYWYQQSLDQGLQFLIQYYNGEERAKGNILERFSAQQFPDLHSELNLSSLELGDSALYFCASSPTGTEQYFGPGTRLTVT.

The chain recombines TRBV20-1 with TRBJ1-1; D remains unclear. Looked up from germline, CDR1 is DFQATT and CDR2 is SNEGSKA (reference sequence). V lost 6 bases and J 5 bases, leaving 10 bases between the germline ends. This CDR3 spans 11 amino acids. CDR3 nucleotides: TGCAGTGCCATGCGGGAGACTGAAGCTTTCTTT. Its translation is CSAMRETEAFF.

The chain recombines TRBV2 with TRBJ1-5, with 8 nucleotides matching TRBD1. The CDR3 spans 14 residues. V lost 7 bases and J lost 2; bases outside the gene matches: 4. The germline V gene has CDR1 SNHLY and CDR2 FYNNEI. The CDR3 sequence is CASTGGQGNQPQHF. The CDR3 DNA sequence: TGTGCCAGCACAGGGGGACAGGGCAATCAGCCCCAGCATTTT. Using reference TRBV2 and TRBJ1-5 for the parts outside the CDR3, the full variable domain is EPEVTQTPSHQVTQMGQEVILRCVPISNHLYFYWYRQILGQKVEFLVSFYNNEISEKSEIFDDQFSVERPDGSNFTLKIRSTKLEDSAMYFCASTGGQGNQPQHFGDGTRLSIL.

The rearrangement links TRBV4-2 to TRBJ2-1; 12 positions agree with TRBD2. Germline V lookup: CDR1 LGHNA, CDR2 YNFKEQ. This CDR3 is 18 amino acids long. The V segment lost 1 base and the J segment 7 bases; nucleotides outside the gene matches: 11. The CDR3, as DNA: TGTGCCAGCAGCCAAGGCGAGTATCTAGCGGGGGGGTTAAATGAGCAGTTCTTC. Amino acids: CASSQGEYLAGGLNEQFF.

The V gene is TRBV14, the J gene TRBJ1-1; D is uncertain. The V end was cut by 3 bases, the J end by 1 base, with 9 bases between. The CDR3 length is 14 residues. Germline-derived CDR1 and CDR2 are SGHDN and FVKESK. The CDR3 coding sequence is TGTGCCAGCAGCCAGGAGACATCGAACACTGAAGCTTTCTTT. Translated, it gives CASSQETSNTEAFF.

V gene TRBV21-1 combines with J gene TRBJ1-2. TRBV21-1 is tagged as a pseudogene. The CDR3 spans 12 residues. The CDR3 DNA reads as TGTGCCAGCAGCGAAAATTCCTATGGCTACACCTTC. Residues: CASSENSYGYTF.

This clone was recorded at least ten times. This chain connects TRBV27 to TRBJ2-7, with TRBD1 identical over 10 bases. The CDR3 sequence is 14 residues long. Losses at the gene ends were 5 bases for V and 6 bases for J; bases not matched to a gene: 7. Germline values: CDR1 MNHEY, CDR2 SMNVEV (reference sequence). CDR3 coding DNA: TGTGCCAGCAGTCCAGGGACAGGGGCGGGCGAGCAGTACTTC. It yields the protein CASSPGTGAGEQYF.

The chain recombines TRBV13 with TRBJ1-1; a weak D match, TRBD1 (5 bases). The CDR3 consists of 11 residues. Germline V gives CDR1 PRHDT, CDR2 FYEKMQ (reference sequence). Trimming pared 3 bases from V and 9 bases from J, leaving 8 bases between. CDR3 sequence: CASSFDSQAFF. The CDR3 DNA reads TGTGCCAGCAGCTTTGACAGTCAAGCTTTCTTT.

The V call is TRBV2, the J call TRBJ1-2; possible D gene TRBD1, 5 bases. CDR3 length: 14 residues. Trimming shortened V by 10 bases and J by 6 bases, and 21 bases separated the two germline ends. Germline V gene lookup returns CDR1 SNHLY and CDR2 FYNNEI. The DNA for the CDR3 is TGTGCCACCGTCATCCATACCGGGACGGATGGCTACACCTTC. Residues: CATVIHTGTDGYTF.

This clone was observed a handful of times. The V and J genes are TRBV5-6 and TRBJ1-1; no definite D call. This CDR3 has 14 residues. V was pared by 1 base and J by 0 bases, with 7 bases between. Germline assignment: CDR1 SGHDT and CDR2 YYEEEE. For the CDR3, the DNA is TGTGCCAGCAGCTTGAGGATCATGAACACTGAAGCTTTCTTT. It yields the protein CASSLRIMNTEAFF.

The V and J genes are TRBV9 and TRBJ2-1; 10 bases agree with TRBD2. From germline, CDR1 is SGDLS and CDR2 YYNGEE. Trimming cost V 4 bases and J 8 bases; bases outside gene matches: 6. The CDR3 is 14 residues long. This CDR3 is CASSTSGTSDEQFF. The CDR3 nucleotides read TGTGCCAGCAGCACCTCCGGGACTAGCGATGAGCAGTTCTTC. Combining the CDR3 with reference TRBV9 and TRBJ2-1 gives the whole variable domain DSGVTQTPKHLITATGQRVTLRCSPRSGDLSVYWYQQSLDQGLQFLIQYYNGEERAKGNILERFSAQQFPDLHSELNLSSLELGDSALYFCASSTSGTSDEQFFGPGTRLTVL.

The table lists this clone with a few counts. V usage is TRBV28 and J usage is TRBJ1-2; D unresolved. Per the germline V gene, CDR1 is MDHEN and CDR2 is SYDVKM. The CDR3 loop spans 13 amino acids. V was shortened by 4 bases and J by 7 bases, with 13 bases between the two germline ends. CDR3 protein: CASSYIRGRGYTF. In DNA, the CDR3 is TGTGCCAGCAGTTATATACGAGGACGTGGCTACACCTTC.

The chain recombines TRBV7-3 with TRBJ2-7, with D perhaps TRBD2 (5 bases). Germline assignment: CDR1 SGHTA and CDR2 FQGTGA. V was trimmed by 3 bases and J by 2 bases, leaving 11 bases between them. The CDR3 spans 14 residues. The CDR3 loop reads CASSFFAGPYEQYF. CDR3 in DNA: TGTGCCAGCAGCTTCTTCGCGGGTCCCTACGAGCAGTACTTC.

This clone was seen more than once but under ten times. The chain couples TRBV5-8 to TRBJ2-7, with D tentatively TRBD2 (5 bases). Between the trimmed V and J ends, which lost 4 bases and 4 bases, there was a span of 12 bases. Germline CDR1 reads SGHTS; CDR2 reads YDEGEE. The CDR3 length is 13 residues. CDR3 nucleotide sequence: TGTGCCAGCAGCCCCGGGGAAGAATACGAGCAGTACTTC. Translation gives CASSPGEEYEQYF.

This clone was counted once. CDR3 sequence (DNA): TGCGCCAGCAGCCAGCTAGATGGACAGCCAGCCGGGGAGCTGTTTTTT. Translating gives CASSQLDGQPAGELFF. The chain is built from TRBV4-1 and TRBJ2-2; TRBD1 might be the D (6 bases). The CDR3 has 16 residues. Germline V gene data show CDR1 as MGHRA and CDR2 as YSYEKL. Trimming shortened V by 3 bases and J by 6 bases, and 17 bases separated the two germline ends.

The chain is built from TRBV9 and TRBJ2-1, with 8 nucleotides matching TRBD2. The CDR3 is 15 residues long. Germline values: CDR1 SGDLS, CDR2 YYNGEE. Trimming removed 4 bases from V and 4 bases from J; junction bases left unmatched: 7. The CDR3 coding sequence is TGTGCCAGCAGCCCGACGGGGGGGGGTTACAATGAGCAGTTCTTC. It yields the protein CASSPTGGGYNEQFF.

This clone came up a few times. The chain is built from TRBV6-5 and TRBJ2-3; 7 nucleotides match TRBD1. The V segment lost 6 bases and the J segment 2 bases; nucleotides outside the gene matches: 5. Germline-derived CDR1 and CDR2 are MNHEY and SVGAGI. The CDR3 length is 14 residues. The DNA for the CDR3 is TGTGCCAGCAGACGTGGACAGGACACAGATACGCAGTATTTT. It specifies CASRRGQDTDTQYF.

The CDR3 region is CASTVLAGGPHTGELFF. The CDR3 nucleotides are TGTGCCAGCACTGTACTAGCGGGAGGGCCCCACACCGGGGAGCTGTTTTTT. V and J are TRBV27 and TRBJ2-2; 13 nucleotides line up with TRBD2. V lost 7 bases and J lost 3; bases outside the gene matches: 8. CDR3 length equals 17 residues. Germline values: CDR1 MNHEY, CDR2 SMNVEV (reference sequence).

The rearrangement uses TRBV25-1 and TRBJ2-5, with 13 bases lining up with TRBD2. V gave up 5 bases and J gave up 2 bases; unmatched junction bases: 11. The CDR3 is made up of 18 amino acids. The germline gives CDR1 MGHDK, CDR2 SYGVNS. The chain's CDR3 is CASSSTGGLAGIQETQYF. CDR3 nucleotides: TGTGCCAGCAGTTCTACAGGGGGACTAGCGGGGATACAAGAGACCCAGTACTTC.

The chain carries TRBV11-2 and TRBJ2-7; TRBD1 agrees at 10 bases. Germline V gene sequence: CDR1 SGHAT, CDR2 FQNNGV. Trimming took 7 bases from V and 3 from J; bases not matched to a gene: 9. This CDR3 has 15 amino acids. In DNA form, the CDR3 reads TGTGCCAGCATTCCCAGGGGGGACAGGGGCTACGAGCAGTACTTC. Translating gives CASIPRGDRGYEQYF. The variable domain in full, with the rest retrieved from reference TRBV11-2 and TRBJ2-7, is EAGVAQSPRYKIIEKRQSVAFWCNPISGHATLYWYQQILGQGPKLLIQFQNNGVVDDSQLPKDRFSAERLKGVDSTLKIQPAKLEDSAVYLCASIPRGDRGYEQYFGPGTRLTVT.

This clone occurred a few times. The V and J genes are TRBV7-9 and TRBJ1-1; D gene uncertain. The CDR3 length is 12 residues. V lost 5 bases, J lost 0 bases, and 4 bases lay in between. CDR1 and CDR2 (germline): SEHNR, FQNEAQ (reference sequence). In nucleotides, the CDR3 is TGTGCCAGCAGCCCTTTGAACACTGAAGCTTTCTTT. This codes for CASSPLNTEAFF.